These 5 T cell receptor beta chains originate from one sample sequenced in a study of cytomegalovirus exposure and HLA in healthy donors. Primers for the PCR totalled 60 Vbeta and 13 Jbeta. TCRdb's copy holds only in-frame clones and misses some; the assay was immunoSEQ multiplex PCR. The sample has about 100,000 clones, 70% to 80% seen once. The sequenced material came from PBMCs. All receptors come from a woman between 40 and 55 years old in good health and CMV-seronegative.

On this clone itself: Mismatch with germline at one junction end may stem from a read error. The V and J genes are TRBV7-9 and TRBJ1-1; 7 bases fit TRBD1. The CDR3 has 12 residues. In germline, CDR1 is SEHNR, CDR2 FQNEAQ (reference sequence). The CDR3 loop is CSSSLGGQEAFF. The CDR3 DNA sequence: TGTTCCAGCAGCTTAGGGGGACAGGAAGCTTTCTTT.

The CDR3 DNA sequence: TGTGCCAGCAGCCTAGGACAGGGTGGTCAGCCCCAGCATTTT. Translation: CASSLGQGGQPQHF. The chain has TRBV28 and TRBJ1-5; 8 nucleotides align to TRBD1. In germline, CDR1 is MDHEN, CDR2 SYDVKM. Trimming cost V 6 bases and J 6 bases; bases outside gene matches: 7. CDR3 length: 14 amino acids.

The V call is TRBV6-5, the J call TRBJ1-1, with a tentative D call TRBD1 (6 bases). The CDR3 runs 12 residues. Germline V gene lookup returns CDR1 MNHEY and CDR2 SVGAGI. V shed 0 bases and J shed 11 bases, with 10 bases lying between them. The CDR3 is CASSYSPGDAFF. Written as DNA, the CDR3 is TGTGCCAGCAGTTACTCGCCAGGGGACGCTTTCTTT.

The chain uses TRBV5-1 and TRBJ2-3; 8 bases are a match to TRBD1. Germline trimming cut 5 bases from V and 3 bases from J; bases unmatched to any gene: 8. This CDR3 region has 15 residues. Germline V gene data show CDR1 as SGHRS and CDR2 as YFSETQ. CDR3: CASRGQVEPTDTQYF. CDR3 nucleotides: TGCGCCAGCAGGGGACAGGTGGAGCCTACAGATACGCAGTATTTT.

This rearrangement joins TRBV28 to TRBJ1-1; D is ambiguous. V gave up 6 bases and J gave up 10 bases, with 12 bases separating them. The CDR3 length is 11 residues. Germline V gene lookup returns CDR1 MDHEN and CDR2 SYDVKM. Here the CDR3 DNA reads TGTGCCAGCAGCCACCTGGAGGGAGCTTTCTTT. Encoded protein: CASSHLEGAFF.